A single count supports the clone carrying this T cell receptor beta chain. These data belong to a study of cytomegalovirus exposure and HLA in healthy donors. PCR involved 60 Vbeta and 13 Jbeta primers. Clones were sequenced by immunoSEQ multiplex PCR, and TCRdb holds only the in-frame ones, with some missing. The table lists approximately 54,000 clones, 82% of them singletons. Germline V gives CDR1 SGHDT, CDR2 YYEEEE. The trim removed 3 bases at V and 4 bases at J, leaving 7 bases unmatched. The CDR3 is 15 amino acids. The J gene is TRBJ1-2, the V gene TRBV5-6, with 9 positions matching TRBD1. The sequence was obtained from a woman aged 18-35 years in good health and CMV-seronegative. The sequencing input was PBMCs. DNA of the CDR3: TGTGCCAGCAGCTCCGGGACAGGGAATCCCTATGGCTACACCTTC. Protein sequence: CASSSGTGNPYGYTF.